This record covers a single T cell receptor beta chain. The T cells that were sequenced for TCR beta were CD8+ and CD4+ cells from blood. The sample originates from a study of CD8 T cells in Susac syndrome. Random hexamers were used to reverse transcribe roughly 0.5 to 1 ug of RNA. Amplification of TCR beta CDR3 was carried out by immunoSEQ multiplex PCR, which covered 54 Vbeta and 13 Jbeta segments. From the immunoSEQ multiplex PCR reads, TCRdb called clonotypes with MiXCR, one entry per CDR3 protein. There are about 100,000 distinct CDR3 sequences in the sample; over 85% occur only once, and less than 0.35% lies in the top ten. Germline V gives CDR1 MNHEY, CDR2 SMNVEV (reference sequence). This CDR3 region has 13 residues. V gave up 8 bases and J gave up 6 bases, with 15 bases separating them.

The clonotype was recovered from a human donor in good health. The V call is TRBV27, the J call TRBJ2-3, with D tentatively TRBD2 (5 bases). Sequencing used CD8+ T cells from PBMCs. CDR3 in DNA: TGTGCCAGCTCTCTTGGAGGATTTGATACGCAGTATTTT. It is translated as CASSLGGFDTQYF.